A selection of T cell receptor beta chains follows, all from one sample in a study of T-cell reconstitution after alpha-beta-depleted transplantation in children. TCRdb analysed the PCR reads with MiXCR anew, one entry per CDR3 protein. The sample lists 490,000 or so distinct CDR3 sequences; 9.5% to 15% were seen once. The sequencing here drew on PBMCs from the stem cell graft donor, taken from the stem cell graft. These receptors were taken from a human donor who donated a stem cell graft to a child with combined immunodeficiency. Each CDR3 is given without its conserved first and last residue. The D gene is left open where the match is weak.

d_call v_call cdr3_aa
- TRBV12-3/TRBV12-4 ASSSPGQSLYNEQF
- TRBV5-6 ASSLVGGQTGELF
- TRBV12-3/TRBV12-4 ASTQTGLNTEAF
- TRBV12-3/TRBV12-4 ASSFVGPTDNEQF
TRBD1 TRBV28 ASSSGDRGKVGY
TRBD1 TRBV5-1 ASSFSGTEETQY
- TRBV7-2 ASSSKGAGDNT
- TRBV10-3 AVQGGNEQF
TRBD2 TRBV6-5 ASSYEPSGGGGSTDTQY
- TRBV20-1 SATPETGPTGELF
- TRBV5-1 ASMGTQSYEQY